This T cell receptor (beta chain) was sequenced during a study of blood T cell repertoires in COVID-19. Background on the study: Whether acute or convalescent, the COVID-19 samples came from the United States, Italy and Spain.

The CDR3 runs to 15 residues. The V gene end was trimmed by 6 bases and the J gene end by 8 bases; junction bases not matched to a gene: 11. From germline, CDR1 is MDHEN and CDR2 SYDVKM. The protocol was immunoSEQ multiplex PCR, while the TCRdb copy is restricted to in-frame clones and leaves out a portion. In the table there are roughly 400,000 clones, roughly 90% of which are singletons. Material for sequencing was PBMCs or T cells enriched from blood (not recorded which). This sequence joins TRBV28 and TRBJ1-2; TRBD1 agrees at 11 bases. This receptor was identified in a woman between 18 and 29 years old who had been exposed to COVID-19. This chain's CDR3 is CASRYQDRGRIGYTF. In DNA form, the CDR3 reads TGTGCCAGCAGATACCAGGACAGGGGGCGTATCGGCTACACCTTC.